Sequencing of this T cell receptor (beta chain) was carried out in a study of human T cells and chemical hapten exposure. Study-wide context: Once 0.01% DPC had been applied to the upper back by patch test, readings were taken at 6 days. Among samples, TCR yields varied mainly because of small differences in pooled library volume. The patients, most of them female, presented with alopecia areata, totalis or universalis.

The sample's time point: pre-sensitization, week 0. Treatment described: therapeutic diphenylcyclopropenone sensitization with weekly scalp DPC. The CDR3 length is 17 residues. Germline loops: CDR1 LGHNA, CDR2 YSLEER. Trimming cost V 0 bases and J 2 bases; bases outside gene matches: 6. TCRdb reprocessed the RACE reads with MiXCR, giving one entry per CDR3 protein. The sample holds tens of thousands of distinct CDR3 sequences, over 9.5% seen once. This clonotype has a handful of counts. This rearrangement joins TRBV4-3 to TRBJ2-3; 9 nucleotides line up with TRBD2. This receptor was obtained from a man in his thirties or forties with alopecia areata. Some clones in this sample may be carry-over from other donors' samples. Here the sequenced sample was whole blood, taken in connection with sensitization to the hapten diphenylcyclopropenone (DPC). The CDR3, as DNA: TGCGCCAGCAGCCAAGAGGCGCTAGCGGGATACACAGATACGCAGTATTTT. It specifies CASSQEALAGYTDTQYF.